The rows below give T cell receptor beta chains drawn from one sample of a study of regulatory T cells in long-lasting Graves disease. A single record per CDR3 protein comes from TCRdb applying MiXCR to the multiplex PCR reads. Seen here are roughly 500,000 distinct CDR3 sequences, approximately 13% observed once, and the top ten hold about 9.1%. The same specimen was also included in a second study, on T cells in Graves' hyperthyroidism and ophthalmopathy.

This material consisted of peripheral blood mononuclear cells (PBMCs), taken at new diagnosis, from a patient treated with antithyroid drugs. The receptors derive from a man aged 25-40 years with Graves disease. Both conserved end residues are part of each CDR3. D genes are given only for firm matches. The size of a clone is reported for some rows only, either as once, few or many, or as a class for expanded clones.

d_call	v_call	clone_size	j_call	cdr3_nt	cdr3_aa
-	TRBV6-1	many	TRBJ2-7	TGTGCCAGCGGGGTCGGGGGCGAGCAGTACTTC	CASGVGGEQYF
-	TRBV24-1	many	TRBJ2-1	TGTGCCACCAGTGACCCCGGAGCGGAGGGCCCTTCCTACAATGAGCAGTTCTTC	CATSDPGAEGPSYNEQFF
TRBD1	TRBV18	-	TRBJ1-2	TGTGCCAGCTCACCCGCCTCGGGACAGGAGAGCTATGGCTACACCTTC	CASSPASGQESYGYTF
-	TRBV12-5	many	TRBJ1-1	TGTGCTAGTGGCCCCCGGGGGGTTTTTAACACTGAAGCTTTCTTT	CASGPRGVFNTEAFF
TRBD2	TRBV5-4	-	TRBJ2-1	TGTGCCAGCAGCGCCGGGACTAGCGGGGACCCCATCGATGAGCAGTTCTTC	CASSAGTSGDPIDEQFF
TRBD1	TRBV7-2	-	TRBJ2-1	TGTGCCGGCAGCTTATCCGACAGGGGCCAGCAGTTCTTC	CAGSLSDRGQQFF
-	TRBV10-3	many	TRBJ2-3	TGTGCCATCAGTCGGGACGGAAGCACAGATACGCAGTATTTT	CAISRDGSTDTQYF
-	TRBV27	many	TRBJ2-6	TGTGCCAGCAGTACCTTCCTTAGGGCCGGGGCCAACGTCCTGACTTTC	CASSTFLRAGANVLTF
-	TRBV7-9	-	TRBJ1-6	TGTGCCAGCAGTAATACAGCGAACTATAATTCACCCCTCCACTTT	CASSNTANYNSPLHF
-	TRBV19	many	TRBJ1-5	TGTGCCAGTAGTGGGCTAGGAGCGAATCAGCCCCAGCATTTT	CASSGLGANQPQHF
-	TRBV27	many	TRBJ2-4	TGTGCCTGGAAAAACATTCAGTACTTC	CAWKNIQYF
-	TRBV28	many	TRBJ1-5	TGTGCCAGCAGTTTGTTAAAACAGTCATATCAGCCCCAGCATTTT	CASSLLKQSYQPQHF
TRBD2	TRBV10-2	-	TRBJ2-7	TGCGCCAGCACCAGCAGCGGGAGGACTAACGAGCAGTACTTC	CASTSSGRTNEQYF
TRBD2	TRBV20-1	-	TRBJ2-2	TGCAGTGCTTCTCCGTTACTAGCGGGAGGGGACACCGGGGAGCTGTTTTTT	CSASPLLAGGDTGELFF
-	TRBV27	many	TRBJ2-7	TGTGCCAGCAGTACCCGAGAGTATTACGAGCAGTACTTC	CASSTREYYEQYF
-	TRBV18	many	TRBJ2-3	TGTGCCAGCTCACCACCACTAGCAGATACGCAGTATTTT	CASSPPLADTQYF